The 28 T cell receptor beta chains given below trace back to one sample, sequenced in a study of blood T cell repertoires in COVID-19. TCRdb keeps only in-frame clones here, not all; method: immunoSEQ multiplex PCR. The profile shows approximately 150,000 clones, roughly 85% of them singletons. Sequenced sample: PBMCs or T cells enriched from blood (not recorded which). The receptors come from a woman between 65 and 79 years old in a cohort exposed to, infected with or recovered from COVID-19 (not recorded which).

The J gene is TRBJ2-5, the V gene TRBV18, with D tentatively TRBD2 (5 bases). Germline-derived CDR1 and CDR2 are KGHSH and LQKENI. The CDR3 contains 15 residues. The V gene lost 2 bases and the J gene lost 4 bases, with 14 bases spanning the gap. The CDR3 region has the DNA TGTGCCAGCTCACCATTCACTACGGCGGGAGAGACCCAGTACTTC. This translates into CASSPFTTAGETQYF.

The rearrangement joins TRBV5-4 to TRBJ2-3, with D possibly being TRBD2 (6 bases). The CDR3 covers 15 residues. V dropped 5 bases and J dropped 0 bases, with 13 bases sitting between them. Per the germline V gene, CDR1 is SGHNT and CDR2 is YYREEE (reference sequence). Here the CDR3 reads CASSRRLVSTDTQYF. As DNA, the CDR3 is TGTGCCAGCAGTCGGAGACTAGTTAGCACAGATACGCAGTATTTT. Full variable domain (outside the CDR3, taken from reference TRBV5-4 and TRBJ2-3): ETGVTQSPTHLIKTRGQQVTLRCSSQSGHNTVSWYQQALGQGPQFIFQYYREEENGRGNFPPRFSGLQFPNYSSELNVNALELDDSALYLCASSRRLVSTDTQYFGPGTRLTVL.

In DNA form, the CDR3 reads TGTGCCAGCAGCTTGTGGGCAGGCTCCTACAATGAGCAGTTCTTC. Protein product: CASSLWAGSYNEQFF. The chain links TRBV5-6 to TRBJ2-1; D uncertain. The germline CDR1 and CDR2 sequences are SGHDT and YYEEEE. The CDR3 is 15 amino acids. V lost 1 base, J lost 0 bases, and 8 bases lay in between.

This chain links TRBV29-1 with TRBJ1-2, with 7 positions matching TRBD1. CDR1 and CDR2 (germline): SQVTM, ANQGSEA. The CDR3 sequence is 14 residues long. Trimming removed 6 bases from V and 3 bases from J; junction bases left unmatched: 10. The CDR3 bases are TGCAGCGTACTTTCCGGGACAGAAGACTATGGCTACACCTTC. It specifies CSVLSGTEDYGYTF. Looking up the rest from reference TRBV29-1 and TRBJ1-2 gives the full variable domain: SAVISQKPSRDICQRGTSLTIQCQVDSQVTMMFWYRQQPGQSLTLIATANQGSEATYESGFVIDKFPISRPNLTFSTLTVSNMSPEDSSIYLCSVLSGTEDYGYTFGSGTRLTVV.

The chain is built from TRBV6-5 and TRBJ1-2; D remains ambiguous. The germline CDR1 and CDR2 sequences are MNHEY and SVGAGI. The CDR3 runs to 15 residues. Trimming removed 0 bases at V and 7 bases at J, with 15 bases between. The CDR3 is CASSYSFRKAGGYTF. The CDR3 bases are TGTGCCAGCAGTTACTCGTTTAGGAAAGCAGGTGGCTACACCTTC.

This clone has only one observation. The CDR3 protein is CASSPGTLLTVGYTF. CDR3 coding DNA: TGTGCCAGCAGCCCCGGGACACTTTTAACTGTTGGCTACACCTTC. The V and J genes are TRBV28 and TRBJ1-2, with D possibly matching TRBD1 (6 bases). This CDR3 comprises 15 residues. The germline V and J ends were trimmed by 6 bases and 7 bases, with 21 bases remaining between them. Germline values: CDR1 MDHEN, CDR2 SYDVKM.

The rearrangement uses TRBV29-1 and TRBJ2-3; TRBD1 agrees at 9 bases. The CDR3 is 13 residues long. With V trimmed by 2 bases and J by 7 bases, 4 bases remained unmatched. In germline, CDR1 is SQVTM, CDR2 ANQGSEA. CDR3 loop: CSVETGGGYTQYF. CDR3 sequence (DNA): TGCAGCGTTGAAACAGGGGGCGGTTATACGCAGTATTTT.

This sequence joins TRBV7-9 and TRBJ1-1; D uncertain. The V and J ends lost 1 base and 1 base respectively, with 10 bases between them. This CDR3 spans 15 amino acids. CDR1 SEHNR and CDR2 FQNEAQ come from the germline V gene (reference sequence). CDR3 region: CASSLDAGRNTEAFF. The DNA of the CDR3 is TGTGCCAGCAGCTTAGATGCAGGAAGGAACACTGAAGCTTTCTTT.

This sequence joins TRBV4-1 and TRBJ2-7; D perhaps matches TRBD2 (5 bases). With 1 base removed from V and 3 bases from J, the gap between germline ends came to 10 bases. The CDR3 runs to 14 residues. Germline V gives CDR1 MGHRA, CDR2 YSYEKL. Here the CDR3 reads CASSQGVGSYEQYF. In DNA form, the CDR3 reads TGCGCCAGCAGCCAAGGGGTAGGGAGCTACGAGCAGTACTTC.

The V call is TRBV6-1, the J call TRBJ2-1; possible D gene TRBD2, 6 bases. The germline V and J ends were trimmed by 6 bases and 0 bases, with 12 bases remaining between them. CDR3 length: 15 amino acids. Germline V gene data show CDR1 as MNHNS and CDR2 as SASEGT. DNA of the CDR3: TGTGCCAGCAGCCACTTGGGAGGCTCCTACAATGAGCAGTTCTTC. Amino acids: CASSHLGGSYNEQFF.

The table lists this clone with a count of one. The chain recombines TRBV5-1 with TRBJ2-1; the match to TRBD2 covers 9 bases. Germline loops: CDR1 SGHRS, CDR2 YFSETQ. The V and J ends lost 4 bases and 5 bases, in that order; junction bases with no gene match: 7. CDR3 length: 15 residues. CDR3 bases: TGCGCCAGCAGCCTTAGCGGGAGTCCCGACAATGAGCAGTTCTTC. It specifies CASSLSGSPDNEQFF.

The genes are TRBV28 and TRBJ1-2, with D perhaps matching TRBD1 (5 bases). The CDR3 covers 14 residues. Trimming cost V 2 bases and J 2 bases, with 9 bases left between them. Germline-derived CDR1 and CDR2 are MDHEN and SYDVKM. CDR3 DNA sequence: TGTGCCAGCAGTTTACCCCCAGGGAACTATGGCTACACCTTC. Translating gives CASSLPPGNYGYTF.

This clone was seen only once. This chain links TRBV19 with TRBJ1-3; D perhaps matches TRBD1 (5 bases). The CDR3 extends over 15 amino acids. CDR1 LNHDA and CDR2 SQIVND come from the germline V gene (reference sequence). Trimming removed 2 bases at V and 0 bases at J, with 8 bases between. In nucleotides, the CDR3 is TGTGCCAGTAGTATACGACAGAACTCTGGAAACACCATATATTTT. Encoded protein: CASSIRQNSGNTIYF.

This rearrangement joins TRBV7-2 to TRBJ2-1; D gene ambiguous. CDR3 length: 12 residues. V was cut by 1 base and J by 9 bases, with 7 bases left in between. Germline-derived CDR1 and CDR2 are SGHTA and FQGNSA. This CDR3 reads CASSLGTGEQFF. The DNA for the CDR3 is TGTGCCAGCAGCTTAGGTACGGGTGAGCAGTTCTTC.

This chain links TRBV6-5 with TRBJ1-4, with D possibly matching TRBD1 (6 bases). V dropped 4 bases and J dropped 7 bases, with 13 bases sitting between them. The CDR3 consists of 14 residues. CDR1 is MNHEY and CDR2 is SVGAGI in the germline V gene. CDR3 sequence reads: CASSSGTLPEKLFF. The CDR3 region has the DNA TGTGCCAGCAGTTCCGGGACATTGCCTGAAAAACTGTTTTTT.

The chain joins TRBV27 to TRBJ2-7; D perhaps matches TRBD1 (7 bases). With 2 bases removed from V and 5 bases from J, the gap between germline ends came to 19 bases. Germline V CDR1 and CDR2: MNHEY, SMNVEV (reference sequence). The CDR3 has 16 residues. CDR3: CASSLGRGDKEHEQYF. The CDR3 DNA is TGTGCCAGCAGTTTAGGCAGGGGGGATAAAGAACACGAGCAGTACTTC.

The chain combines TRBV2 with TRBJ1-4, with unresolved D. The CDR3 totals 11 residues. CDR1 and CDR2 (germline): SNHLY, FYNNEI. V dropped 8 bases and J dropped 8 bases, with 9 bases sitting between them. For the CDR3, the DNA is TGTGCCAGCGGCGCGGGGGAAAAACTGTTTTTT. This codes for CASGAGEKLFF.

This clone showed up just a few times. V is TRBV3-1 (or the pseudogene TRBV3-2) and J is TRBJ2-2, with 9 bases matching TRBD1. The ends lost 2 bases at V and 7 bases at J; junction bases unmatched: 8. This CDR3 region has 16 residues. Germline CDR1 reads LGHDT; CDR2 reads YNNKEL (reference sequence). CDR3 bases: TGTGCCAGCAGCCAAATGGACAGGGGAGAGGGCGGGGAGCTGTTTTTT. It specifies CASSQMDRGEGGELFF.

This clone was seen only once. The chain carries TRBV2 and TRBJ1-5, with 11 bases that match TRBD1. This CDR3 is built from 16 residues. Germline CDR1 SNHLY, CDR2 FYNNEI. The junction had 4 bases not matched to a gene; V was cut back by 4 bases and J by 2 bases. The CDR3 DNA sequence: TGTGCCAGCAGTGGGACAGGGGGCATTGGCAATCAGCCCCAGCATTTT. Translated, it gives CASSGTGGIGNQPQHF.

This chain's CDR3 is CASRWEAGGTQYF. DNA for the CDR3: TGTGCCAGCAGATGGGAGGCCGGGGGGACCCAGTACTTC. V is TRBV27 and J is TRBJ2-5, with D possibly being TRBD2 (6 bases). The germline V gene has CDR1 MNHEY and CDR2 SMNVEV (reference sequence). This CDR3 is built from 13 residues. The V and J ends lost 6 bases and 7 bases respectively, with 15 bases between them.

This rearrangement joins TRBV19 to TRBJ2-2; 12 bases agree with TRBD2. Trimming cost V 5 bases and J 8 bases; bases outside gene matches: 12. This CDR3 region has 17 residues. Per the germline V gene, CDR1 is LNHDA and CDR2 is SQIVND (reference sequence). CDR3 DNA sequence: TGTGCCAGTAGTCCCCCGGCTAGCGGGAGGGCGGGGGGGGAGCTGTTTTTT. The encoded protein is CASSPPASGRAGGELFF.

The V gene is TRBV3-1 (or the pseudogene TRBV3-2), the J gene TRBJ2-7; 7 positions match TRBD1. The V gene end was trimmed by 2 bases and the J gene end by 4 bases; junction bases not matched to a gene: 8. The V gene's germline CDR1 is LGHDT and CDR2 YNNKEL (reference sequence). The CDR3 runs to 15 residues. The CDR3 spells CASSQSTGSRYEQYF. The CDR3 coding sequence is TGTGCCAGCAGCCAATCGACAGGGAGCAGGTACGAGCAGTACTTC.

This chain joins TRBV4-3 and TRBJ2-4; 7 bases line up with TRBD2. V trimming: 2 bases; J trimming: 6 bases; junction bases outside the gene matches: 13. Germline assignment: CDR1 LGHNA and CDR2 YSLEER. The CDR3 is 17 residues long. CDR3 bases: TGCGCCAGCAGCCAAAGACCCCCGGCTAGCGGATTAAACATTCAGTACTTC. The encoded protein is CASSQRPPASGLNIQYF.

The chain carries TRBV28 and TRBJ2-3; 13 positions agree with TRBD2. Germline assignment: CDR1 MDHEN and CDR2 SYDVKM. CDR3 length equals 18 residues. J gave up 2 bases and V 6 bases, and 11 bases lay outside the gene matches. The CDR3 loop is CASSNHRTSGGITDTQYF. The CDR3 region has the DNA TGTGCCAGCAGCAACCACCGGACTAGCGGGGGAATCACAGATACGCAGTATTTT.

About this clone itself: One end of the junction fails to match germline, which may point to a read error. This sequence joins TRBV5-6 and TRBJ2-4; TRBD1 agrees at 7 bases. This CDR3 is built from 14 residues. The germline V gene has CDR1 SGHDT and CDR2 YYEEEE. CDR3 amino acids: CASSLTGASLLPDF. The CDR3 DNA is TGTGCCAGCAGCTTAACAGGGGCCTCCCTCCTTCCGGACTTC.

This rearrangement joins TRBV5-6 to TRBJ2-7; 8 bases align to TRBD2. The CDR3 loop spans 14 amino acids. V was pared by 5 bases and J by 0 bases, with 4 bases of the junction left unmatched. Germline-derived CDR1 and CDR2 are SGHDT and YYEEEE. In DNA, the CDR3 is TGTGCCAGCAGTCGGAGCGGGAGCTCCTACGAGCAGTACTTC. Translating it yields CASSRSGSSYEQYF.

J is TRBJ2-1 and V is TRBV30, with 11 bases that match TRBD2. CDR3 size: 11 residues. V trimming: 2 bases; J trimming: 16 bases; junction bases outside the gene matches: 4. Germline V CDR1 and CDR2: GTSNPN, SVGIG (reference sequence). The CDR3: CAWSQLAGAFF. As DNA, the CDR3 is TGTGCCTGGAGTCAACTAGCGGGAGCATTCTTC.

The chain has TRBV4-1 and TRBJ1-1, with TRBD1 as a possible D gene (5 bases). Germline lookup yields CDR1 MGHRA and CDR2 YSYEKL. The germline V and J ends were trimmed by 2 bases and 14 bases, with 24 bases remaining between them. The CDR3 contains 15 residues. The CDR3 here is CASSQTGTLSGVAFF. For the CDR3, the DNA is TGCGCCAGCAGCCAAACCGGGACCCTCTCGGGGGTCGCCTTCTTT.